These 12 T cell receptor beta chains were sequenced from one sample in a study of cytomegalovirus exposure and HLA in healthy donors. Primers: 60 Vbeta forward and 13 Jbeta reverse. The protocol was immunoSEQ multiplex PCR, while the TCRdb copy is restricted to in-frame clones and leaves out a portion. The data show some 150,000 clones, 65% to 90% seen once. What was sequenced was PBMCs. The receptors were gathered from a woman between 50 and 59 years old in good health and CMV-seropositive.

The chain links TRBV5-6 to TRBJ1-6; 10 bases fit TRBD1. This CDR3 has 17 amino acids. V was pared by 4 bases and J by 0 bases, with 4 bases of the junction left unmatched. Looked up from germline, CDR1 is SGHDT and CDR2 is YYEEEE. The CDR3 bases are TGTGCCAGCAGCCCAGACAGGGGGCTCTCCTATAATTCACCCCTCCACTTT. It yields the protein CASSPDRGLSYNSPLHF.

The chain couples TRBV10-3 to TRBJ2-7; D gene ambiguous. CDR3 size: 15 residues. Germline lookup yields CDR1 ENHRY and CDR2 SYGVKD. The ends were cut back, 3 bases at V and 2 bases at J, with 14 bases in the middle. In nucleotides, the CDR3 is TGTGCCATCAGTGAAATGGGCACCAGCCCCTACGAGCAGTACTTC. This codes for CAISEMGTSPYEQYF.

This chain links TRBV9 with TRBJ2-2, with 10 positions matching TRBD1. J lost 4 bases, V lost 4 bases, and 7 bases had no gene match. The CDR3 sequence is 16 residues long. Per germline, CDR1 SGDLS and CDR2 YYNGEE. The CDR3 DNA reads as TGTGCCAGCAGCTTCCGGGACAGGGGTATCACCGGGGAGCTGTTTTTT. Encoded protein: CASSFRDRGITGELFF.

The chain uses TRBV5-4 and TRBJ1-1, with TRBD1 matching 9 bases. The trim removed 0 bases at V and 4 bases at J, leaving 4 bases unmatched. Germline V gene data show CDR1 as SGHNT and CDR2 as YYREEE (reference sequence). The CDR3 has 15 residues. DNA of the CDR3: TGTGCCAGCAGCTTGGGGACAGGGGCAGTCACTGAAGCTTTCTTT. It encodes CASSLGTGAVTEAFF. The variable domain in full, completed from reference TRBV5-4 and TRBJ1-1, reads ETGVTQSPTHLIKTRGQQVTLRCSSQSGHNTVSWYQQALGQGPQFIFQYYREEENGRGNFPPRFSGLQFPNYSSELNVNALELDDSALYLCASSLGTGAVTEAFFGQGTRLTVV.

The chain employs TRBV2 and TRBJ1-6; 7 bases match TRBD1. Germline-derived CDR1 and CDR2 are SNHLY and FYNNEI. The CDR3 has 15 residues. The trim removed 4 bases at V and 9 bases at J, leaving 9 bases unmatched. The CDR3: CASSGTDRYSSPLHF. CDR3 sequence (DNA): TGTGCCAGCAGTGGAACGGACAGGTACTCTTCACCCCTCCACTTT.

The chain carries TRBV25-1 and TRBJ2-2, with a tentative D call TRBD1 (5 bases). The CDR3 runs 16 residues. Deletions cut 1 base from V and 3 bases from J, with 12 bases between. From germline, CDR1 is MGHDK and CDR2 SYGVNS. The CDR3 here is CASSELGVRDTGELFF. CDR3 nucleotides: TGTGCCAGCAGTGAATTAGGTGTCAGGGACACCGGGGAGCTGTTTTTT.

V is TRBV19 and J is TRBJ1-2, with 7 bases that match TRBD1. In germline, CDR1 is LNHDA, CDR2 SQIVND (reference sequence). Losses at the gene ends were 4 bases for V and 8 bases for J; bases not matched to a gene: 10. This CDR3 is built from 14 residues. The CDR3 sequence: CASSNQTGRKGYTF. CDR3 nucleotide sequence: TGTGCCAGTAGTAACCAGACAGGGAGGAAGGGCTACACCTTC.

CDR3 nucleotide sequence: TGCGCCAGCAGCTCAGACAGGGGGCGGCACGGGGAGCTGTTTTTT. Amino acids: CASSSDRGRHGELFF. The chain couples TRBV5-1 to TRBJ2-2; 10 nucleotides line up with TRBD1. Germline V CDR1 and CDR2: SGHRS, YFSETQ. V trimming: 3 bases; J trimming: 7 bases; junction bases outside the gene matches: 6. This CDR3 is 15 amino acids long. The variable domain in full, with the rest retrieved from reference TRBV5-1 and TRBJ2-2, is KAGVTQTPRYLIKTRGQQVTLSCSPISGHRSVSWYQQTPGQGLQFLFEYFSETQRNKGNFPGRFSGRQFSNSRSEMNVSTLELGDSALYLCASSSDRGRHGELFFGEGSRLTVL.

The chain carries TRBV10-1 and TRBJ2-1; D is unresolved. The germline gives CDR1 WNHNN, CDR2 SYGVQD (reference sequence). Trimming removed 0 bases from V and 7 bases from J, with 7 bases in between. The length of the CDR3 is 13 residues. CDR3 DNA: TGCGCCAGCAGTGAGTCTCCTCTGAATGAGCAGTTCTTC. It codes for CASSESPLNEQFF.

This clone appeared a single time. The CDR3 DNA is TGTGCCAGCCGTACTACCGGGACAGGGAATTCACCCCTCCACTTT. Amino acid sequence: CASRTTGTGNSPLHF. V gene TRBV6-4 combines with J gene TRBJ1-6, with 9 bases fitting TRBD1. Germline-derived CDR1 and CDR2 are MRHNA and SNTAGT. There are 15 residues in the CDR3. Losses at the gene ends were 8 bases for V and 7 bases for J; bases not matched to a gene: 9.

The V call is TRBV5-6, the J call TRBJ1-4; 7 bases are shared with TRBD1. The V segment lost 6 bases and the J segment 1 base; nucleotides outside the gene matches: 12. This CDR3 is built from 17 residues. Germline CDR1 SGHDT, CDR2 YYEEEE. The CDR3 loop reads CASTGGTAAGTNEKLFF. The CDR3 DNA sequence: TGTGCCAGCACCGGTGGGACAGCTGCGGGAACTAATGAAAAACTGTTTTTT.

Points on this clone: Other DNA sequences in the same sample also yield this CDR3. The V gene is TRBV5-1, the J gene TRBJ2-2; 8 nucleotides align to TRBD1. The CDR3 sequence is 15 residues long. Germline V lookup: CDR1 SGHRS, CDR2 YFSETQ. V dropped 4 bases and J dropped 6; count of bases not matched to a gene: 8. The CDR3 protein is CASSPWTGRPGELFF. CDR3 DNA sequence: TGCGCCAGCAGCCCGTGGACAGGGAGGCCCGGGGAGCTGTTTTTT.